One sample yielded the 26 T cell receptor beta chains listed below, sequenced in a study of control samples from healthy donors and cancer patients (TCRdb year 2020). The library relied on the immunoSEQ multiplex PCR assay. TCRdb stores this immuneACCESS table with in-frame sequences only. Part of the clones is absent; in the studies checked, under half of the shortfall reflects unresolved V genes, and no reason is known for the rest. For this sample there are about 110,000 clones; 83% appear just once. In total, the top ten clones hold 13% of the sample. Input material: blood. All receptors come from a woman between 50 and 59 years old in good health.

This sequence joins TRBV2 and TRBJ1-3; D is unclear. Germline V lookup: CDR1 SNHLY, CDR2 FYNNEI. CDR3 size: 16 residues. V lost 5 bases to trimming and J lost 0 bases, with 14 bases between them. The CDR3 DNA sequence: TGTGCCAGCAGTCAAGTTTCGGTGGCCTCTGGAAACACCATATATTTT. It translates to CASSQVSVASGNTIYF.

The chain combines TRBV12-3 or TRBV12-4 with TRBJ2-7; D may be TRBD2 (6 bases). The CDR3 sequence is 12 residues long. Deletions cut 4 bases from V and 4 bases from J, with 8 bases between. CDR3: CASSWGVYEQYF. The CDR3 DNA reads TGTGCCAGCAGTTGGGGGGTGTACGAGCAGTACTTC.

The CDR3 reads CASQGQGNTGELFF. The CDR3 DNA sequence: TGTGCCAGCCAGGGACAGGGCAACACCGGGGAGCTGTTTTTT. The rearrangement links TRBV6-5 to TRBJ2-2, with 9 bases that match TRBD1. The CDR3 is 14 residues long. With 8 bases clipped from V and 2 bases from J, the junction kept 3 bases outside the gene matches. Germline CDR1 MNHEY, CDR2 SVGAGI.

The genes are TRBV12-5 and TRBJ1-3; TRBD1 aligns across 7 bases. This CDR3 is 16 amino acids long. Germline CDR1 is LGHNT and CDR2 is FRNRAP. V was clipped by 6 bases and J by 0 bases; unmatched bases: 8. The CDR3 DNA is TGTGCTAGTGGCCAGACCGGGACAGTCTCTGGAAACACCATATATTTT. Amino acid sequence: CASGQTGTVSGNTIYF.

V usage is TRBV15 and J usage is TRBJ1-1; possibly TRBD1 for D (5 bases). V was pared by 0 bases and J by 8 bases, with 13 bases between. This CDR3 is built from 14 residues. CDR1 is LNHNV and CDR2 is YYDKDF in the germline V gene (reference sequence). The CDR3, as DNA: TGTGCCACCAGCAGAGAACCAGGGAAGACCGAAGCTTTCTTT. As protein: CATSREPGKTEAFF.

The CDR3 is CASSQDTDEQFF. The CDR3 DNA follows: TGTGCCAGCAGCCAAGATACCGATGAGCAGTTCTTC. The chain employs TRBV4-2 and TRBJ2-1; D gene unclear. The CDR3 runs to 12 residues. CDR1 is LGHNA and CDR2 is YNFKEQ in the germline V gene. V lost 0 bases and J 8 bases, leaving 5 bases between the germline ends.

The CDR3 DNA is TGTGCCAGCAGCTCACAAGGGTTGTCAGGGGACAGAAAATTTGGGGAGGGCTACACCTTC. It translates to CASSSQGLSGDRKFGEGYTF. The genes are TRBV3-1 (or the pseudogene TRBV3-2) and TRBJ1-2; TRBD1 matches 7 bases. The CDR3 is 20 residues long. CDR1 and CDR2 from the germline V gene are LGHDT and YNNKEL (reference sequence). Trimming at V came to 5 bases and at J to 8 bases, leaving 29 bases not matched to a gene.

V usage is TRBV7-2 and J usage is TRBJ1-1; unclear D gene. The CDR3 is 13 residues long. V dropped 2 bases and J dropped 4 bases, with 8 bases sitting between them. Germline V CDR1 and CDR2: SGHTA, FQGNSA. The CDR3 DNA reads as TGTGCCAGCAGCTTAAGTGAGGGCACTGAAGCTTTCTTT. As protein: CASSLSEGTEAFF. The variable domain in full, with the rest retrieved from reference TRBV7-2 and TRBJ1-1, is GAGVSQSPSNKVTEKGKDVELRCDPISGHTALYWYRQSLGQGLEFLIYFQGNSAPDKSGLPSDRFSAERTGGSVSTLTIQRTQQEDSAVYLCASSLSEGTEAFFGQGTRLTVV.

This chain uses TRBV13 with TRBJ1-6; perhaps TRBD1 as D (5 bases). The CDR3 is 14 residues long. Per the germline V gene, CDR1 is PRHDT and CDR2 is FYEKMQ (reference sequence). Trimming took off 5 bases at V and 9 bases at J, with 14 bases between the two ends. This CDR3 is CASSRIDQGSPLHF. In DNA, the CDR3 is TGTGCCAGCAGCCGAATCGACCAGGGTTCACCCCTCCACTTT.

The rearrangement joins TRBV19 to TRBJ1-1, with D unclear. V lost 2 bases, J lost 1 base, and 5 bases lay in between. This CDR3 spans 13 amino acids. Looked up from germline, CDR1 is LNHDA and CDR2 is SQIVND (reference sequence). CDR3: CASSIRENTEAFF. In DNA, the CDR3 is TGTGCCAGTAGTATAAGGGAGAACACTGAAGCTTTCTTT. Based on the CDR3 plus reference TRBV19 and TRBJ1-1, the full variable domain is DGGITQSPKYLFRKEGQNVTLSCEQNLNHDAMYWYRQDPGQGLRLIYYSQIVNDFQKGDIAEGYSVSREKKESFPLTVTSAQKNPTAFYLCASSIRENTEAFFGQGTRLTVV.

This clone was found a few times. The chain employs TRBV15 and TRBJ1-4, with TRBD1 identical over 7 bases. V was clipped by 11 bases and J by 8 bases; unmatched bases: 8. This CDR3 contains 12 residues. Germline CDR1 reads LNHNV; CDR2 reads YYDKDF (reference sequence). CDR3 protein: CAAQGGNEKLFF. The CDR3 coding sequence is TGTGCCGCTCAGGGGGGGAACGAAAAACTGTTTTTT.

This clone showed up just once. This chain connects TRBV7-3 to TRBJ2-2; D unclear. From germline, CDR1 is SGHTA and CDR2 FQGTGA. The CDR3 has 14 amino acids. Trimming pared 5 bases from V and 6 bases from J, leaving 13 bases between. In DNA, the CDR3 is TGTGCCAGCAGCCTAAGTTTCGTTTCCGGGGAGCTGTTTTTT. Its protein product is CASSLSFVSGELFF.

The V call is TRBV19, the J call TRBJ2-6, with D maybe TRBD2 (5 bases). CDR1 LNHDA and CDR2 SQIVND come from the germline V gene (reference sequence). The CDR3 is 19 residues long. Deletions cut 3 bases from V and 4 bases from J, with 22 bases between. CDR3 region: CASSIHSPGSLKGANVLTF. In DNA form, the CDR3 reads TGTGCCAGTAGTATCCACTCTCCGGGGAGCCTTAAGGGGGCCAACGTCCTGACTTTC.

The CDR3 nucleotides are TGTGCCATCAGTGAGACAGGGGGCAGGGAAAAACTGTTTTTT. It yields the protein CAISETGGREKLFF. The chain employs TRBV10-3 and TRBJ1-4; 9 bases agree with TRBD1. CDR1 and CDR2 from the germline V gene are ENHRY and SYGVKD. V trimming: 2 bases; J trimming: 8 bases; junction bases outside the gene matches: 3. CDR3 length: 14 residues.

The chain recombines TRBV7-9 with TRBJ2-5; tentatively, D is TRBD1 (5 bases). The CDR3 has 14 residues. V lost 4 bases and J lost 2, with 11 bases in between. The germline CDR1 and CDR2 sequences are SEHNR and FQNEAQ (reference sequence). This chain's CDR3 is CASSSLREQETQYF. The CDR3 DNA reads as TGTGCCAGCAGCTCCCTCAGGGAACAAGAGACCCAGTACTTC.

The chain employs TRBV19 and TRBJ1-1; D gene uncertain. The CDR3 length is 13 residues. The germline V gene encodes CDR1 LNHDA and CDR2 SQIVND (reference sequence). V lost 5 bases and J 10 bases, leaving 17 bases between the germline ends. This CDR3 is CASSRERQSRAFF. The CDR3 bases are TGTGCCAGTAGTCGTGAGAGGCAGTCTAGAGCTTTCTTT.

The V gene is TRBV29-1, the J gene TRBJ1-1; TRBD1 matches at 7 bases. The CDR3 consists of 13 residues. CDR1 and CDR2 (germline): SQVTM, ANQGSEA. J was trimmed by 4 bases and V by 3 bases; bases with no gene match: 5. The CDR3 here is CSVDIGGFTEAFF. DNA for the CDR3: TGCAGCGTTGATATAGGGGGCTTCACTGAAGCTTTCTTT.

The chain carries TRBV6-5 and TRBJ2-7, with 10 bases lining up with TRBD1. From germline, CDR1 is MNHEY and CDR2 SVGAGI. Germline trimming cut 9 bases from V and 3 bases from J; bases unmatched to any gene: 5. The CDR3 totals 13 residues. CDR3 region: CASGRDRGYEQYF. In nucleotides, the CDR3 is TGTGCCAGTGGCCGGGACAGGGGCTACGAGCAGTACTTC.

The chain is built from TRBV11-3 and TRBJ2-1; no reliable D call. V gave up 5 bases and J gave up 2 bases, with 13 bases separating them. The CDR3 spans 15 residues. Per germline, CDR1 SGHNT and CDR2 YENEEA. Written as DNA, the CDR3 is TGTGCCAGCAGCCAGCTCGCTTCCCCCTACAATGAGCAGTTCTTC. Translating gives CASSQLASPYNEQFF. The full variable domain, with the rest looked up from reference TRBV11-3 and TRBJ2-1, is EAGVVQSPRYKIIEKKQPVAFWCNPISGHNTLYWYLQNLGQGPELLIRYENEEAVDDSQLPKDRFSAERLKGVDSTLKIQPAELGDSAVYLCASSQLASPYNEQFFGPGTRLTVL.

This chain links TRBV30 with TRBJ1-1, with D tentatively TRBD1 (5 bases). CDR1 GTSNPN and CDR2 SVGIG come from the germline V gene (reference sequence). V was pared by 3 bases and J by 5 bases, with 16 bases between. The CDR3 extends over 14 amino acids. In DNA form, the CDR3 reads TGTGCCTGGAGGGTACGCTGGGGGGATACTGAAGCTTTCTTT. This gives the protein CAWRVRWGDTEAFF.

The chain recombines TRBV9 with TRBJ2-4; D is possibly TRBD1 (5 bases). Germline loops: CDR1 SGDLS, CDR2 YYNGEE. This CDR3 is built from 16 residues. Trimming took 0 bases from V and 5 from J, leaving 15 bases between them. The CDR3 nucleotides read TGTGCCAGCAGCGTAGCGACAGACTTGAGCCAAAACATTCAGTACTTC. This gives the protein CASSVATDLSQNIQYF.

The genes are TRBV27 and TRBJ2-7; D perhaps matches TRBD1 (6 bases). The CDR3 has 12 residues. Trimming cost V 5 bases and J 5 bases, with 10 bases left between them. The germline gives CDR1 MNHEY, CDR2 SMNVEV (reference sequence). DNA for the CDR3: TGTGCCAGCAGTCACAGGGAGAACGAGCAGTACTTC. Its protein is CASSHRENEQYF.

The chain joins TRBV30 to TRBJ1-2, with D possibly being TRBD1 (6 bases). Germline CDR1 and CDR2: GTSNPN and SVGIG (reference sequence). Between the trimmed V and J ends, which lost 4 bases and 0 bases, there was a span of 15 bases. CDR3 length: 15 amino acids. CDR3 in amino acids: CAWKFGTTSNYGYTF. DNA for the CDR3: TGTGCCTGGAAATTTGGGACAACCTCTAACTATGGCTACACCTTC.

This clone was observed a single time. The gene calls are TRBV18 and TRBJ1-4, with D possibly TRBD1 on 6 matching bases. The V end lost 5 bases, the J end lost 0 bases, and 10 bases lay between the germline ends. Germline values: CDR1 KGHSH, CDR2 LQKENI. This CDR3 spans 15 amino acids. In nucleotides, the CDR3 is TGTGCCAGCTCAATACAGGGTCCAACTAATGAAAAACTGTTTTTT. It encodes CASSIQGPTNEKLFF.

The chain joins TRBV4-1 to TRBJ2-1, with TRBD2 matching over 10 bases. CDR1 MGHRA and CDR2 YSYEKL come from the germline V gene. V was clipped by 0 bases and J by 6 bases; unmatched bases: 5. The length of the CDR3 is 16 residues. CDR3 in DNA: TGCGCCAGCAGCCAAGAAATAGCGGGAGGATCCAATGAGCAGTTCTTC. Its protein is CASSQEIAGGSNEQFF.

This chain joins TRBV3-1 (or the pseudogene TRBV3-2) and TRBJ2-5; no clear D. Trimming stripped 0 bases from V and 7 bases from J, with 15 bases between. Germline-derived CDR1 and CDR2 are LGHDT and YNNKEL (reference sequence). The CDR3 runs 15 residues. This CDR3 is CASSQDVSVFGTQYF. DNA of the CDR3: TGTGCCAGCAGCCAAGACGTGTCGGTTTTTGGGACCCAGTACTTC.